This is a list of T cell receptor beta chains from one sample in a study of T-cell memory formation after mild COVID-19. TCRdb independently ran MiXCR on the 5' RACE reads; one entry per CDR3 protein. The sample contains roughly 300,000 distinct CDR3 sequences, approximately 8% of which appear only once. The source material was PBMCs or a T cell subset sorted from them (not recorded which). The origin of the receptors is a man between 18 and 29 years old who had mild COVID-19 (a few samples of this study predate the infection). Cell type and time point are not known. Each CDR3 is given with its conserved first and last residue. The D gene is left open where the match is weak. The size field is filled for only some rows; it gives once, few, many or a size class.

D gene,J gene,clone size,V gene,CDR3 length,CDR3 protein,CDR3 DNA
-,TRBJ2-5,few,TRBV6-1,18,CASSEPGRLRRGQETQYF,TGTGCCAGCAGTGAACCCGGACGCCTAAGACGAGGGCAAGAGACCCAGTACTTC
TRBD2,TRBJ2-3,-,TRBV7-2,15,CASSPQRGLTDTQYF,TGTGCCAGCAGCCCCCAGCGGGGCCTCACAGATACGCAGTATTTT
-,TRBJ1-5,many,TRBV7-2,15,CASSLFDTSNQPQHF,TGTGCCAGCAGCCTTTTTGACACTAGCAATCAGCCCCAGCATTTT
-,TRBJ2-1,-,TRBV29-1,14,CSARGGIGNNEQFF,TGCAGCGCACGAGGAGGGATAGGGAACAATGAGCAGTTCTTC
-,TRBJ1-6,many,TRBV4-3,19,CASSQDPSYGTGNSSPLHF,TGCGCCAGCAGCCAAGACCCTTCTTATGGTACCGGGAATAGTTCACCCCTCCACTTT
-,TRBJ2-1,many,TRBV20-1,13,CSARGGKGNEQFF,TGCAGTGCTAGAGGGGGAAAGGGAAATGAGCAGTTCTTC
TRBD2,TRBJ2-3,many,TRBV7-2,15,CASSPGGPLTDTQYF,TGTGCCAGCAGCCCGGGGGGGCCCCTCACAGATACGCAGTATTTT
-,TRBJ2-3,-,TRBV4-1,15,CASSQVPGEADTQYF,TGCGCCAGCAGCCAAGTTCCCGGGGAGGCAGATACGCAGTATTTT
-,TRBJ2-1,many,TRBV23-1,14,CASSHNPAKNEQFF,TGCGCCAGCAGTCATAATCCGGCAAAAAATGAGCAGTTCTTC
-,TRBJ1-6,-,TRBV20-1,14,CSARDYPGNSPLHF,TGCAGTGCTAGAGATTACCCGGGCAATTCACCCCTCCACTTT
-,TRBJ2-5,few,TRBV19,13,CASSPGQIETQYF,TGTGCCAGTAGCCCCGGACAGATTGAGACCCAGTACTTC
-,TRBJ2-3,few,TRBV5-1,14,CASSLEGDTSTQYF,TGCGCCAGCAGCTTGGAAGGTGATACAAGTACGCAGTATTTT
TRBD1,TRBJ2-1,-,TRBV7-8,15,CASSAVRDRAREQFF,TGTGCCAGCAGCGCCGTCCGGGACAGGGCTCGGGAGCAGTTCTTC
-,TRBJ2-3,few,TRBV3-1,13,CASSLFGRDTQYF,TGTGCCAGCAGCCTTTTTGGCAGGGATACGCAGTATTTT
-,TRBJ2-5,few,TRBV6-2/TRBV6-3,14,CASSYGGAYETQYF,TGTGCCAGCAGTTACGGGGGGGCGTACGAGACCCAGTACTTC
TRBD1,TRBJ2-2,many,TRBV12-3/TRBV12-4,15,CASSPRQGGDGELFF,TGTGCCAGCAGCCCTCGACAGGGGGGGGACGGGGAGCTGTTTTTT
TRBD1,TRBJ1-1,few,TRBV5-5,15,CASSLTLQGDTEAFF,TGTGCCAGCAGCTTGACCCTCCAGGGGGACACTGAAGCTTTCTTT
TRBD2,TRBJ2-1,few,TRBV5-1,16,CASSFRVAGARDEQFF,TGCGCCAGCAGCTTCAGGGTAGCGGGGGCTCGCGATGAGCAGTTCTTC
-,TRBJ1-2,many,TRBV6-5,14,CASSYSSRPNGYTF,TGTGCCAGCAGTTACTCGAGCAGGCCGAATGGCTACACCTTC
TRBD1,TRBJ1-1,-,TRBV11-2,14,CASSMSRDRGQAFF,TGTGCCAGCAGCATGTCCCGGGACAGGGGGCAAGCTTTCTTT
-,TRBJ1-3,-,TRBV24-1,15,CATSGGRGSGNTIYF,TGTGCCACCAGTGGAGGGCGGGGATCTGGAAACACCATATATTTT
TRBD1,TRBJ2-2,few,TRBV7-8,15,CASTRIQGIAGELFF,TGTGCCAGCACACGAATACAGGGGATTGCCGGGGAGCTGTTTTTT
TRBD2,TRBJ2-5,many,TRBV20-1,17,CSATPFSGGGSQETQYF,TGCAGTGCCACTCCCTTTAGCGGGGGAGGATCCCAAGAGACCCAGTACTTC
-,TRBJ2-5,many,TRBV2,13,CASLRSYQETQYF,TGTGCCAGCCTACGGAGCTACCAAGAGACCCAGTACTTC
TRBD1,TRBJ1-2,-,TRBV20-1,15,CSAPQIYQGVYGYTF,TGCAGTGCTCCACAGATTTACCAGGGGGTCTATGGCTACACCTTC
-,TRBJ2-5,few,TRBV27,15,CASSRQGPPGETQYF,TGTGCCAGCAGTCGGCAGGGTCCCCCCGGGGAGACCCAGTACTTC
-,TRBJ1-5,few,TRBV12-3/TRBV12-4,16,CASSPSGGWTNQPQHF,TGTGCCAGCAGTCCCTCGGGGGGCTGGACCAATCAGCCCCAGCATTTT
-,TRBJ2-1,-,TRBV2,11,CASSEGPGQFF,TGTGCCAGCAGTGAGGGGCCTGGGCAGTTCTTC
-,TRBJ1-1,-,TRBV20-1,13,CSARKDPNTEAFF,TGCAGTGCTAGAAAGGATCCGAACACTGAAGCTTTCTTT
TRBD2,TRBJ2-3,few,TRBV18,15,CASSPTTSGRHTQYF,TGTGCCAGCTCACCAACAACTAGCGGAAGGCATACGCAGTATTTT
TRBD1,TRBJ1-2,-,TRBV7-9,13,CASSLRQGDGYTF,TGTGCCAGCAGCTTACGACAGGGGGATGGCTACACCTTC
-,TRBJ2-5,few,TRBV11-2,15,CASSLDLRDKETQYF,TGTGCCAGCAGCTTAGACCTTCGAGACAAAGAGACCCAGTACTTC
-,TRBJ2-1,-,TRBV20-1,13,CSAERGDYNEQFF,TGCAGTGCCGAGAGGGGGGACTACAATGAGCAGTTCTTC
-,TRBJ2-3,-,TRBV7-2,14,CASSFGVSTDTQYF,TGTGCCAGCAGCTTTGGAGTTAGCACAGATACGCAGTATTTT
TRBD1,TRBJ1-6,many,TRBV5-5,14,CASRPGQDHSPLHF,TGTGCCAGCAGACCCGGACAGGACCATTCACCCCTCCACTTT
-,TRBJ2-5,-,TRBV3-1,15,CASSPLGPGRETQYF,TGTGCCAGCAGCCCTCTGGGGCCCGGGCGAGAGACCCAGTACTTC
-,TRBJ2-7,-,TRBV3-1,13,CASRNRSSYEQYF,TGTGCCAGCCGTAACAGGAGCTCCTACGAGCAGTACTTC
-,TRBJ1-2,many,TRBV7-9,15,CASSLGDGYNYGYTF,TGTGCCAGCAGCTTAGGTGACGGATATAACTATGGCTACACCTTC